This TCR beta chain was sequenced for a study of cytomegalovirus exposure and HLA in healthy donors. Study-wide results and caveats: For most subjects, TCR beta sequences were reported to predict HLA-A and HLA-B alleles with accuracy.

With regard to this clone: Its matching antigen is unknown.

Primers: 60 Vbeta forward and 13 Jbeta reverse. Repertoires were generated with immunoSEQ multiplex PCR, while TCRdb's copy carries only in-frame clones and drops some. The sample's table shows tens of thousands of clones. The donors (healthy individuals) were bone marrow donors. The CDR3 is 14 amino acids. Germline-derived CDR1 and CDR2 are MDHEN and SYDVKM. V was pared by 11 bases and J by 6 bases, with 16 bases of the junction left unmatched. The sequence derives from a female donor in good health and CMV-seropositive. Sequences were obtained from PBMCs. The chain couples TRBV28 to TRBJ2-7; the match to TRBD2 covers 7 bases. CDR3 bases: TGTGCCGGTGGCCGAGATGGGGCGGGGGTCGAGCAGTACTTC. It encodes CAGGRDGAGVEQYF.